This section outlines one TCR beta chain sequence together with its context. Antigen: not known. The length of the CDR3 is 16 residues. Germline CDR1 and CDR2: SGHTA and FQGNSA. V was cut by 5 bases and J by 4 bases, with 17 bases left in between. These data come from a study of a mutant IDH1 vaccine in newly diagnosed glioma. Study summary: Across weeks 1, 3, 5, 7, 11, 15, 19 and 23, patients received a vaccination each time, eight in all. Study-level points and caveats: Of all patients, 93.3% showed vaccine-induced immune responses. Changes in top peripheral clonotypes did not appear linked to pseudoprogression.

This sample's time point: week 23, last vaccination. Vaccinated patients received 300 ug of mutant IDH1 20-mer peptide per dose, with topical imiquimod. Patients carried new grade 3 or 4 IDH1-mutant astrocytomas lacking nuclear ATRX. Assay used: immunoSEQ multiplex PCR; TCRdb lists only in-frame clones, some missing. The table lists some 40,000 clones, 81% of them singletons. The chain links TRBV7-2 to TRBJ1-4; possibly TRBD1 for D (5 bases). This receptor was identified in a man in his forties or fifties with glioma. This specimen was PBMCs, taken from a glioma patient whose treatment included an IDH1 peptide vaccine. The CDR3 DNA follows: TGTGCCAGCAGCCCCGGGGACGGACGGGATAATGAAAAACTGTTTTTT. Protein product: CASSPGDGRDNEKLFF.